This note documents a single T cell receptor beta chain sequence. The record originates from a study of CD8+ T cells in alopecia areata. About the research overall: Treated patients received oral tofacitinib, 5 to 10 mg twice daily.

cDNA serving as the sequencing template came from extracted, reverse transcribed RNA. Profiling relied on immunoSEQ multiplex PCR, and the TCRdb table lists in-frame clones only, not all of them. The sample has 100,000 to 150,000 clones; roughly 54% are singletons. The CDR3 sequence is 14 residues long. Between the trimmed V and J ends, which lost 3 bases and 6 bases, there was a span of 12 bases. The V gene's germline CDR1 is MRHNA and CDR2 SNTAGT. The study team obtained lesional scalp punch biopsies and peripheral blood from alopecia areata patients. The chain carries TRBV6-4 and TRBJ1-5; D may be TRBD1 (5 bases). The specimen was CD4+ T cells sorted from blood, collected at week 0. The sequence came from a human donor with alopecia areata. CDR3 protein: CASSESTARQPQHF. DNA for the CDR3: TGTGCCAGCAGTGAATCGACAGCCCGTCAGCCCCAGCATTTT.